Listed below are T cell receptor beta chains from one sample, sequenced in a study of cytomegalovirus exposure and HLA in healthy donors. Libraries were prepared by immunoSEQ multiplex PCR; TCRdb keeps only in-frame clonotypes and omits some of them. The sample has approximately 110,000 clones; approximately 78% are singletons. Sequenced material: PBMCs. The receptor source for this set is a woman in her forties in good health and CMV-seropositive. Both conserved end residues are part of each CDR3. The D gene is left open where the match is weak. Rows may omit the clone size; those that give it use once, few, many or a size class.

TRBJ2-1,TRBV7-2,TRBD2,few,TGTGCCAGCAGCTTCGGGACTAGCGGGAATGAGCAGTTCTTC,CASSFGTSGNEQFF
TRBJ1-1,TRBV6-6,-,-,TGTGCCAGCGGGGAGTTGTACACTGAAGCTTTCTTT,CASGELYTEAFF
TRBJ1-1,TRBV25-1,TRBD1,few,TGTGCCAGCACCGAACAGGGGAAGGGGACTGAAGCTTTCTTT,CASTEQGKGTEAFF
TRBJ2-7,TRBV11-2,TRBD2,once,TGTGCCAGCAGCTTTAATAGCGGGGGAATTAGTTACGAGCAGTACTTC,CASSFNSGGISYEQYF
TRBJ1-2,TRBV9,-,-,TGTGCCAGCAGCCCTCCAGGGGCATCGTACTATGGCTACACCTTC,CASSPPGASYYGYTF
TRBJ1-2,TRBV7-2,TRBD1,-,TGTGCCAGCAGCCCACGGGCAGGGGGCTACTATGGCTACACCTTC,CASSPRAGGYYGYTF
TRBJ1-6,TRBV5-1,-,-,TGCGCCAGCAGCCCGGGGACAACAAATTCACCCCTCCACTTT,CASSPGTTNSPLHF
TRBJ1-3,TRBV4-3,-,-,TGCGCCAGCAGCCAAGACACTGGAAACACCATATATTTT,CASSQDTGNTIYF
TRBJ1-1,TRBV25-1,TRBD1,-,TGTGCCAGCAGTGAATATTTCCAGGGGGCGCGAACGAGGGACGGGGCTTTCTTT,CASSEYFQGARTRDGAFF
TRBJ2-2,TRBV4-2,-,-,TGTGCCAGCAGCCGGGGGGGCCTTACCGGGGAGCTGTTTTTT,CASSRGGLTGELFF
TRBJ1-2,TRBV4-3,TRBD1,-,TGCGCCAGCAGCCAAGATTGGAGGGGACAGGGGATTGGCTACACCTTC,CASSQDWRGQGIGYTF
TRBJ2-1,TRBV9,-,-,TGTGCCAGCAGCGCCAGCTCCTACAATGAGCAGTTCTTC,CASSASSYNEQFF